The T cell receptor (beta chain) under discussion was sequenced for a study of PD-1 blockade in classical Hodgkin lymphoma. Each patient's relapse followed autologous stem cell transplantation, and brentuximab vedotin exposure varied. Sequencing was performed with immunoSEQ multiplex PCR; in TCRdb, only in-frame clones are kept and a portion is missing. The sample lists about 20,000 clones, 80% occurring once. This sequence originates from a human donor with classical Hodgkin lymphoma. The material sequenced was peripheral blood mononuclear cells (PBMCs), taken at baseline.

CDR3 residues: CASSLTVGVYTDTQYF. The CDR3 region has the DNA TGTGCCAGCAGCTTAACTGTGGGAGTCTACACAGATACGCAGTATTTT. The V and J genes are TRBV7-3 and TRBJ2-3; D is possibly TRBD2 (5 bases). V was pared by 0 bases and J by 2 bases, with 12 bases between. The CDR3 is 16 residues long. From germline, CDR1 is SGHTA and CDR2 FQGTGA.